This is a list of T cell receptor beta chains from one sample in a study of blood T cells in healthy people across ages. TCRdb redid the calling of the 5' RACE reads with MiXCR, one entry per CDR3 protein. The table includes 1.5 million to 2 million distinct CDR3 sequences, approximately 50% detected once. The source material was blood. The receptors derive from a woman between 40 and 55 years old in good health. CDR3s include the opening cysteine and the closing phenylalanine or tryptophan. The order of the fields is clone size, J gene, V gene, D gene, CDR3 DNA, CDR3 protein. D genes are given only for firm matches. Rows may omit the clone size; those that give it use once, few, many or a size class.

size: .; J: TRBJ2-5; V: TRBV6-2/TRBV6-3; D: .; DNA: TGTGCCAGCAGTGGGCGGGGGACAGTCCAAGAGACCCAGTACTTC; CDR3: CASSGRGTVQETQYF
size: .; J: TRBJ2-1; V: TRBV7-2; D: .; DNA: TGTGCCAGCAGCTTTGCAGGGGCAGGCGATGAGCAGTTCTTC; CDR3: CASSFAGAGDEQFF
size: .; J: TRBJ1-4; V: TRBV20-1; D: .; DNA: TGCAGTGCCCTCCCAAGGGTGGGTGAAAAACTGTTTTTT; CDR3: CSALPRVGEKLFF
size: .; J: TRBJ2-1; V: TRBV4-1; D: TRBD2; DNA: TGCGCCAGCAGCCAAGAACCCCCCGGCGGGGGGGTCCTCTTAATATCCCATGAGCAGTTCTTC; CDR3: CASSQEPPGGGVLLISHEQFF
size: .; J: TRBJ2-1; V: TRBV11-2; D: TRBD2; DNA: TGTGCCAGCAGCTCCCGGAACCCACTAGCGGGGCGAGGATACAATGAGCAGTTCTTC; CDR3: CASSSRNPLAGRGYNEQFF
size: .; J: TRBJ2-5; V: TRBV7-2; D: .; DNA: TGTGCCAGCAGCACCCAGTACCAAGAGACCCAGTACTTC; CDR3: CASSTQYQETQYF
size: few; J: TRBJ2-7; V: TRBV7-9; D: .; DNA: TGTGCCAGCAGCTTAAGCAGGGTCTCCTCCTACGAGCAGTACTTC; CDR3: CASSLSRVSSYEQYF
size: few; J: TRBJ2-1; V: TRBV11-3; D: TRBD2; DNA: TGTGCCAGCAGCTTAGACGGCGGGGGGAGGTACAATGAGCAGTTCTTC; CDR3: CASSLDGGGRYNEQFF
size: .; J: TRBJ2-1; V: TRBV7-9; D: .; DNA: TGTGCCAGCAGCTTAGGACGGGTCAGGGACAATGAGCAGTTCTTC; CDR3: CASSLGRVRDNEQFF
size: few; J: TRBJ2-7; V: TRBV9; D: .; DNA: TGTGCCAGCAGCTCACCACAGGGCTACGAGCAGTACTTC; CDR3: CASSSPQGYEQYF
size: few; J: TRBJ2-5; V: TRBV7-9; D: .; DNA: TGTGCCAATGACCCCGGGGGAGAGACCCAGTACTTC; CDR3: CANDPGGETQYF
size: few; J: TRBJ2-3; V: TRBV7-2; D: .; DNA: TGTGCCAGCAGCTTAGCTCTGTACGAACGCACAGATACGCAGTATTTT; CDR3: CASSLALYERTDTQYF
size: .; J: TRBJ2-7; V: TRBV7-8; D: TRBD2; DNA: TGTGCCAGCAGCTCGCCCGGGACTAGCGGGGGGACTTACAATGAGCAGTACTTC; CDR3: CASSSPGTSGGTYNEQYF
size: .; J: TRBJ1-2; V: TRBV6-6; D: .; DNA: TGTGCCAGCAGTCGTTTGGAGATTGACATCTATGGCTACACCTTC; CDR3: CASSRLEIDIYGYTF
size: .; J: TRBJ2-3; V: TRBV20-1; D: .; DNA: TGCAGTGCCACGGGCCTCCGGGGTAGGATCGATACGCGGTATTTT; CDR3: CSATGLRGRIDTRYF
size: .; J: TRBJ2-7; V: TRBV6-2/TRBV6-3; D: TRBD1; DNA: TGTGCCAGCACCCTGGGTTTGGGGACAGGAGCTACTTTAACCTACGAGCAGTACTTC; CDR3: CASTLGLGTGATLTYEQYF
size: .; J: TRBJ2-5; V: TRBV11-1; D: TRBD1; DNA: TGTGCCAGCAGCCCGGGACAGGGAAGGGAAGAGACCCAGTACTTC; CDR3: CASSPGQGREETQYF
size: .; J: TRBJ2-5; V: TRBV20-1; D: TRBD1; DNA: TGCAGTGCTAGAGCTGGGACAGGGGACGAGACCCAGTACTTC; CDR3: CSARAGTGDETQYF
size: .; J: TRBJ2-5; V: TRBV3-1; D: TRBD2; DNA: TGTGCCAGCAGCCAACGCCCTAGCGGAGTTTTCCAAGAGACCCAGTACTTC; CDR3: CASSQRPSGVFQETQYF
size: .; J: TRBJ1-5; V: TRBV7-8; D: .; DNA: TGTGCCAGCAGCGCAGCCGGGACCCTCAATCAGCCCCAGCATTTT; CDR3: CASSAAGTLNQPQHF
size: .; J: TRBJ2-1; V: TRBV20-1; D: .; DNA: TGCAGTGCTAGAGACGCGGACGACCCCCTCTCCTACAATGAGCAGTTCTTC; CDR3: CSARDADDPLSYNEQFF
size: .; J: TRBJ2-5; V: TRBV20-1; D: TRBD1; DNA: TGCAGTTCACCCAGGGGGCGCGGGGAGACCCAGTACTTC; CDR3: CSSPRGRGETQYF
size: .; J: TRBJ2-6; V: TRBV2; D: .; DNA: TGTGCCAGCACCGAATTTCCGGGACTTGTCTCTGGGGCCAACGTCCTGACTTTC; CDR3: CASTEFPGLVSGANVLTF
size: few; J: TRBJ1-2; V: TRBV7-2; D: .; DNA: TGTGCCAGCAGCTTAGGGGGGGCGCGGGGCTACACCTTC; CDR3: CASSLGGARGYTF
size: .; J: TRBJ1-2; V: TRBV7-9; D: TRBD1; DNA: TGTGCTAGTCAGGGGGCGAGCTATGGCTACACCTTC; CDR3: CASQGASYGYTF
size: few; J: TRBJ2-1; V: TRBV20-1; D: TRBD2; DNA: TGCAGTGCTAGAGACTTACTAGCGGGCACCTCCTACAATGAGCAGTTCTTC; CDR3: CSARDLLAGTSYNEQFF
size: .; J: TRBJ1-5; V: TRBV20-1; D: .; DNA: TGCAGTGCTAGAGTAGGAGGGGATCAGCCCCAGCATTTT; CDR3: CSARVGGDQPQHF